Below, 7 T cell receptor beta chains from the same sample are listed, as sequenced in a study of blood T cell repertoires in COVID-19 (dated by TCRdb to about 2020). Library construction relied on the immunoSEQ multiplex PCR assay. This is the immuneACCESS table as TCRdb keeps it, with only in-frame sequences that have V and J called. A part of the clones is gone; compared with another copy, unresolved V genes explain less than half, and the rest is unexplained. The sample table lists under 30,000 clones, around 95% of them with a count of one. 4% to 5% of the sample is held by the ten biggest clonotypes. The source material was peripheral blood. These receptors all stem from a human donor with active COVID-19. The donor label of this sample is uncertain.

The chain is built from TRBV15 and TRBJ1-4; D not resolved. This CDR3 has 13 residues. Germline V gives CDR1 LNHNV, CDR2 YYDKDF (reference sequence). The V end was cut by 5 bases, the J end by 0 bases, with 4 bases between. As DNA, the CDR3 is TGTGCCACCAGCCCTGCAACTAATGAAAAACTGTTTTTT. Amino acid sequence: CATSPATNEKLFF.

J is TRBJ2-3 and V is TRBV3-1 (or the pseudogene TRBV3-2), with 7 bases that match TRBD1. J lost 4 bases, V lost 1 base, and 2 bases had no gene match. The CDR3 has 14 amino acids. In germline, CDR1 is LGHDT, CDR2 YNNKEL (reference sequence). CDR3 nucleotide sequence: TGTGCCAGCAGCCAAGGACAGGGAGCAGATACGCAGTATTTT. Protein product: CASSQGQGADTQYF.

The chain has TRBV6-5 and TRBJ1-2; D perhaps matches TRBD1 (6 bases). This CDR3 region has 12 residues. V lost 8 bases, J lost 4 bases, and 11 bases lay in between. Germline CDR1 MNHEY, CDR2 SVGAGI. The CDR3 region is CASAGALYGYTF. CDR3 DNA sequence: TGTGCCAGCGCAGGGGCTCTCTATGGCTACACCTTC.

The CDR3 nucleotides are TGTGCCAGCAATGGGTGGGGGGGCCAAGAGACCCAGTACTTC. The encoded protein is CASNGWGGQETQYF. The V gene is TRBV2, the J gene TRBJ2-5, with 7 bases lining up with TRBD2. The CDR3 extends over 14 amino acids. V shed 7 bases, J shed 1 base, and the junction held 6 bases outside the gene matches. The germline V gene has CDR1 SNHLY and CDR2 FYNNEI.

The CDR3 here is CASSPAQAGYYNEQFF. The CDR3 nucleotides read TGCGCCAGCAGCCCGGCCCAGGCGGGATACTACAATGAGCAGTTCTTC. The chain links TRBV5-1 to TRBJ2-1; D may be TRBD2 (6 bases). CDR1 SGHRS and CDR2 YFSETQ come from the germline V gene. Trimming removed 4 bases from V and 3 bases from J, with 17 bases in between. CDR3 length equals 16 residues.

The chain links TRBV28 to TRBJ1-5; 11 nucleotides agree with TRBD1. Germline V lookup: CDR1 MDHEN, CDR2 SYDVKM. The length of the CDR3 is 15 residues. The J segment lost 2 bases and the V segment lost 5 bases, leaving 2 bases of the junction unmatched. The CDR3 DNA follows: TGTGCCAGCAGTGGGACAGGGGGGGGCAATCAGCCCCAGCATTTT. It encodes CASSGTGGGNQPQHF.

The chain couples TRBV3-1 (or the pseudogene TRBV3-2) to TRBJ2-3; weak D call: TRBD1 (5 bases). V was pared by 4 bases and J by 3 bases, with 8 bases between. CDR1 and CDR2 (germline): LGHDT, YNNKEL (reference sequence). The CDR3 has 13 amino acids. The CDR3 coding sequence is TGTGCCAGCAGCCCCAGGGTAACAGATACGCAGTATTTT. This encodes CASSPRVTDTQYF.